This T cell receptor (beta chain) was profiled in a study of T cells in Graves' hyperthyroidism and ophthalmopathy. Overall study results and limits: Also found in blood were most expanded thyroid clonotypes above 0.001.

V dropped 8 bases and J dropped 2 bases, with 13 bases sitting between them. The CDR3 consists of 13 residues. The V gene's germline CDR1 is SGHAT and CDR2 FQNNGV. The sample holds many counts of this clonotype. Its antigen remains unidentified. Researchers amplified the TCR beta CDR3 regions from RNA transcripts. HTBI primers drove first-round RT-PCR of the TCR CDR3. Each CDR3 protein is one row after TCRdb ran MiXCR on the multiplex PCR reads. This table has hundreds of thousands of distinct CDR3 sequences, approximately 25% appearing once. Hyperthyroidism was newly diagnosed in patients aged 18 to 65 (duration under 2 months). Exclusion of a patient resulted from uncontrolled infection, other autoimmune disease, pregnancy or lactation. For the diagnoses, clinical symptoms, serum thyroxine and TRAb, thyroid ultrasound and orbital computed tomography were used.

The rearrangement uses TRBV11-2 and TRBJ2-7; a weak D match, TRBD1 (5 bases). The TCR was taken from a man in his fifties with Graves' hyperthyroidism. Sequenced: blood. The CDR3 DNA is TGTGCCAGCGAAAGGGGCCGAACCTACGAGCAGTACTTC. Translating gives CASERGRTYEQYF. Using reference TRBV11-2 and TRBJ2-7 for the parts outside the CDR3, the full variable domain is EAGVAQSPRYKIIEKRQSVAFWCNPISGHATLYWYQQILGQGPKLLIQFQNNGVVDDSQLPKDRFSAERLKGVDSTLKIQPAKLEDSAVYLCASERGRTYEQYFGPGTRLTVT.